This TCR beta chain was profiled in a study of T cell repertoires in urothelial bladder cancer. Looking at the study overall: A few lesions each were cT0, cTa, cT1, and cT2 or greater. Findings and limits, study-wide: In carcinoma specimens, a single clone made up to roughly 15% of infiltrating lymphocytes. Benign specimens held more T cells than urothelial carcinoma specimens. Median infiltrating lymphocyte percentage was 2% to 2.5% in carcinoma specimens.

This CDR3 comprises 17 residues. Trimming removed 2 bases from V and 2 bases from J; junction bases left unmatched: 8. CDR1 is SGHVS and CDR2 is FNYEAQ in the germline V gene. Generated by immunoSEQ multiplex PCR, the TCRdb table keeps only in-frame clones and is missing some. The profile covers about 13,000 clones, with 55% to 80% appearing a single time and 8% to 9% taken by the ten largest. As regards this clone: Its antigen is as yet unknown.

The J gene is TRBJ2-3, the V gene TRBV7-6, with 9 nucleotides matching TRBD1. This receptor was taken from a human donor with urothelial carcinoma. Sequences were obtained from tumor-infiltrating cells from bladder cancer. CDR3 region: CASSLTPTGGDTDTQYF. The CDR3 DNA is TGTGCCAGCAGCTTAACCCCGACAGGGGGTGACACAGATACGCAGTATTTT.